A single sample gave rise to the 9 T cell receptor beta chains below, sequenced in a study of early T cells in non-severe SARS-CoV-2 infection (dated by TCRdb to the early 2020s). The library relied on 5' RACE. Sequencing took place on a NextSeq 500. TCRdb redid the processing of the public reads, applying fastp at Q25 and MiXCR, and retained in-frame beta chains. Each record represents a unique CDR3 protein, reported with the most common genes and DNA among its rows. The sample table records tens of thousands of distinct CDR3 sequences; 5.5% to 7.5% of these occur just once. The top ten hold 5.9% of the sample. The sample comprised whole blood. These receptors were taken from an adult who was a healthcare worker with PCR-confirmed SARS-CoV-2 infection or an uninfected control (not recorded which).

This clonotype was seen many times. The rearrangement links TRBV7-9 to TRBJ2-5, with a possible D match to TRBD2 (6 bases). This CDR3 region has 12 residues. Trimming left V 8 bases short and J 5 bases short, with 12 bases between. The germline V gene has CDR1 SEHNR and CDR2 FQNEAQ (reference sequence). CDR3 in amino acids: CASSKEGETQYF. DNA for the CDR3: TGTGCCAGCTCCAAGGAGGGGGAGACCCAGTACTTC.

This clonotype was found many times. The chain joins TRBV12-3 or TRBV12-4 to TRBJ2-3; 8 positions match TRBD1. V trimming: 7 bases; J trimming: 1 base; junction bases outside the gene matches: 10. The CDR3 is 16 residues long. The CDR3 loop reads CASTPALGQGTDTQYF. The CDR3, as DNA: TGTGCCAGCACCCCCGCGTTGGGACAGGGCACAGATACGCAGTATTTT.

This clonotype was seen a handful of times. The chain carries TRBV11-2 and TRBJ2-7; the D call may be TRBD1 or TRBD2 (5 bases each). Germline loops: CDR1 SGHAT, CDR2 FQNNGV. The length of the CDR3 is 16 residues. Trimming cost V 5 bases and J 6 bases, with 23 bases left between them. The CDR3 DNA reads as TGTGCCAGCAGCCCCCTACGCGGGTCACCGCAGGGCGAGCAGTACTTC. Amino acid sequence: CASSPLRGSPQGEQYF.

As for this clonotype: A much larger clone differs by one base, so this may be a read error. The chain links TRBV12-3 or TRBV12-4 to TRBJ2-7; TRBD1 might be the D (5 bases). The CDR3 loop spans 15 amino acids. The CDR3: CAGSYEEGASYEQYF. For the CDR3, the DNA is TGTGCCGGCAGTTATGAGGAAGGGGCGTCCTACGAGCAGTACTTC.

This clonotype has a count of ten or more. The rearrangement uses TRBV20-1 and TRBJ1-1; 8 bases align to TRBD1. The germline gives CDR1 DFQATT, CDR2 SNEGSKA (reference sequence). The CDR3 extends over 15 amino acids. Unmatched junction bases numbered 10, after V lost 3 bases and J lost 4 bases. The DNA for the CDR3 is TGCAGTGCTAGTCCCGCACAGGGGGTCGGCACTGAAGCTTTCTTT. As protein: CSASPAQGVGTEAFF.

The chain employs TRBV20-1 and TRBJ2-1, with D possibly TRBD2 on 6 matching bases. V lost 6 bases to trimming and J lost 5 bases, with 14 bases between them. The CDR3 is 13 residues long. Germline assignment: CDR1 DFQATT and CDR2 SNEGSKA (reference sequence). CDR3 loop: CSARRGYNNEQFF. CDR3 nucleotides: TGCAGTGCCCGGAGGGGCTACAACAATGAGCAGTTCTTC.

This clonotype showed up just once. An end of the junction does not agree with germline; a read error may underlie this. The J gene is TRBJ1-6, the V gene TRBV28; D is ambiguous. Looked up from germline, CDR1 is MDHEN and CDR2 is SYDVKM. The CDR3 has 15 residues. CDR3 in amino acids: CASSLMGTYDSPLHF. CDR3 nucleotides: TGTGCCAGCAGTTTGATGGGCACCTATGATTCACCCCTCCACTTT.

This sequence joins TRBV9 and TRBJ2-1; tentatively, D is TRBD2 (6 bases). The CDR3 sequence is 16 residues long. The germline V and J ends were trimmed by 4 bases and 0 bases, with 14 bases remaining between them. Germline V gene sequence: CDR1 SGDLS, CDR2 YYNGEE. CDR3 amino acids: CASSQSGDFSYNEQFF. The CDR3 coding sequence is TGTGCCAGCAGCCAGTCCGGGGACTTCTCCTACAATGAGCAGTTCTTC. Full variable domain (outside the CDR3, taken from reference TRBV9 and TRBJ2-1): DSGVTQTPKHLITATGQRVTLRCSPRSGDLSVYWYQQSLDQGLQFLIQYYNGEERAKGNILERFSAQQFPDLHSELNLSSLELGDSALYFCASSQSGDFSYNEQFFGPGTRLTVL.

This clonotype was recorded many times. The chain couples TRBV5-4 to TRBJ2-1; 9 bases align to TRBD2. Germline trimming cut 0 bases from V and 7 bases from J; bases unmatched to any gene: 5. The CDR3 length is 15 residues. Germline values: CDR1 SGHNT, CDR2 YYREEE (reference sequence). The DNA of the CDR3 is TGTGCCAGCAGCTTGGATTACCTAGCGGGGAATGAGCAGTTCTTC. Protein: CASSLDYLAGNEQFF.